Each of the 21 T cell receptor beta chains below was sequenced from the same sample in a study of T cell changes during pregnancy in multiple sclerosis (dated by TCRdb to the late 2010s). The library relied on the immunoSEQ multiplex PCR assay. Entries here come from immuneACCESS through TCRdb and include only in-frame sequences with V and J called. Some clones fail to appear in such tables; in the studies checked, an unresolved V gene covers under half of the shortfall, and the cause of the remainder is unknown. This sample comprises tens of thousands of clones, roughly 93% of them detected only once. The top ten hold approximately 0.8% of the sample. Sequences were derived from CD4+ T cells from peripheral blood mononuclear cells, sampled before pregnancy. The receptors originated from a female donor with multiple sclerosis, enrolled in a pregnancy study.

The chain employs TRBV29-1 and TRBJ1-2, with D perhaps TRBD1 (5 bases). This CDR3 is 13 amino acids long. Germline V gene sequence: CDR1 SQVTM, CDR2 ANQGSEA. V was shortened by 4 bases and J by 8 bases, with 17 bases between the two germline ends. CDR3 DNA sequence: TGCAGCGTTGTAGACAGTTGGGAGTCAGGCTACACCTTC. Translation gives CSVVDSWESGYTF. The whole variable domain, remainder taken from reference TRBV29-1 and TRBJ1-2, is SAVISQKPSRDICQRGTSLTIQCQVDSQVTMMFWYRQQPGQSLTLIATANQGSEATYESGFVIDKFPISRPNLTFSTLTVSNMSPEDSSIYLCSVVDSWESGYTFGSGTRLTVV.

This chain links TRBV28 with TRBJ2-7; TRBD2 matches at 8 bases. Germline loops: CDR1 MDHEN, CDR2 SYDVKM. There are 15 residues in the CDR3. Losses at the gene ends were 4 bases for V and 4 bases for J; bases not matched to a gene: 9. Here the CDR3 reads CASSWAGTRKYEQYF. As DNA, the CDR3 is TGTGCCAGCAGTTGGGCCGGGACTAGAAAGTACGAGCAGTACTTC.

CDR3 DNA: TGTGCCAGCAGCCAGTGGGGTAGCGGGAGGGCCGAGTCTCGGCAGTTCTTC. This gives the protein CASSQWGSGRAESRQFF. This rearrangement joins TRBV14 to TRBJ2-1; 11 nucleotides match TRBD2. Trimming removed 3 bases from V and 12 bases from J; junction bases left unmatched: 16. This CDR3 region has 17 residues. Germline CDR1 and CDR2: SGHDN and FVKESK.

This rearrangement joins TRBV27 to TRBJ1-2; D remains unclear. This CDR3 contains 13 residues. Germline V gene lookup returns CDR1 MNHEY and CDR2 SMNVEV (reference sequence). Trimming pared 5 bases from V and 5 bases from J, leaving 12 bases between. CDR3 sequence reads: CASSRPLGYGYTF. The CDR3 DNA sequence: TGTGCCAGCAGTCGGCCCCTCGGGTATGGCTACACCTTC.

The rearrangement joins TRBV19 to TRBJ1-5, with 7 bases fitting TRBD1. This CDR3 is 13 amino acids long. Germline loops: CDR1 LNHDA, CDR2 SQIVND (reference sequence). The J segment lost 7 bases and the V segment lost 4 bases, leaving 4 bases of the junction unmatched. The CDR3 spells CASSTGRGQPQHF. CDR3 coding DNA: TGTGCCAGTAGTACCGGCAGGGGGCAGCCCCAGCATTTT.

This clone has just one count. The rearrangement uses TRBV30 and TRBJ2-7; TRBD1 might be the D (6 bases). V lost 3 bases and J lost 2, with 17 bases in between. The germline V gene encodes CDR1 GTSNPN and CDR2 SVGIG (reference sequence). There are 15 residues in the CDR3. The CDR3 sequence is CAWSNVGGRAYEQYF. The DNA of the CDR3 is TGTGCCTGGAGCAATGTTGGGGGCAGGGCCTACGAGCAGTACTTC.

The chain couples TRBV28 to TRBJ2-7, with D tentatively TRBD1 (6 bases). The length of the CDR3 is 15 residues. Germline lookup yields CDR1 MDHEN and CDR2 SYDVKM. With 5 bases removed from V and 12 bases from J, the gap between germline ends came to 26 bases. In DNA form, the CDR3 reads TGTGCCAGCAGTCCCTGGGGGCGTCCCAACGAATACTGGTACTTC. Translation gives CASSPWGRPNEYWYF.

V and J are TRBV5-1 and TRBJ1-1; D is unclear. The length of the CDR3 is 14 residues. The V end lost 1 base, the J end lost 2 bases, and 9 bases lay between the germline ends. Germline lookup yields CDR1 SGHRS and CDR2 YFSETQ. The CDR3: CASSLTGVNTEAFF. CDR3 bases: TGCGCCAGCAGCTTGACGGGAGTTAACACTGAAGCTTTCTTT.

The genes are TRBV5-1 and TRBJ2-2; 9 bases line up with TRBD1. There are 15 residues in the CDR3. Germline CDR1 SGHRS, CDR2 YFSETQ. V shed 0 bases, J shed 5 bases, and the junction held 2 bases outside the gene matches. The chain's CDR3 is CASSLVTGGTGELFF. In DNA, the CDR3 is TGCGCCAGCAGCTTGGTGACAGGGGGGACCGGGGAGCTGTTTTTT.

V gene TRBV4-2 combines with J gene TRBJ2-7; D may be TRBD1 (5 bases). Germline loops: CDR1 LGHNA, CDR2 YNFKEQ. V was pared by 0 bases and J by 6 bases, with 18 bases between. This CDR3 has 16 amino acids. The DNA of the CDR3 is TGTGCCAGCAGCCAAGACGAGCAGGGCTGGATTGTCGAGCAGTACTTC. This codes for CASSQDEQGWIVEQYF.

The table lists this clone with a count of one. The chain has TRBV19 and TRBJ1-5; D not certain. The CDR3 sequence is 17 residues long. V lost 3 bases and J 6 bases, leaving 21 bases between the germline ends. CDR1 LNHDA and CDR2 SQIVND come from the germline V gene (reference sequence). The CDR3 bases are TGTGCCAGTAGTATGATGGCAGCTAGTATTCTCCCTCAGCCCCAGCATTTT. Its translation: CASSMMAASILPQPQHF.

V gene TRBV5-1 combines with J gene TRBJ2-7; 7 bases align to TRBD1. V lost 4 bases to trimming and J lost 0 bases; unmatched junction nucleotides: 10. The CDR3 has 16 residues. Germline values: CDR1 SGHRS, CDR2 YFSETQ. CDR3 loop: CASSPFGQESSYEQYF. The CDR3 DNA is TGCGCCAGCAGCCCGTTCGGACAGGAGAGCTCCTACGAGCAGTACTTC.

The chain uses TRBV7-2 and TRBJ2-7; D is unresolved. This CDR3 comprises 13 residues. Trimming stripped 5 bases from V and 6 bases from J, with 14 bases between. Germline V gives CDR1 SGHTA, CDR2 FQGNSA. The CDR3 is CASSQRELSEQYF. In DNA, the CDR3 is TGTGCCAGCAGCCAGCGTGAATTGAGCGAGCAGTACTTC.

This clone was seen only once. The gene calls are TRBV7-3 and TRBJ2-7, with D uncertain. Germline V lookup: CDR1 SGHTA, CDR2 FQGTGA. V was cut by 8 bases and J by 3 bases, with 14 bases left in between. This CDR3 region has 13 residues. CDR3 residues: CASGSKSLYEQYF. Written as DNA, the CDR3 is TGTGCCAGCGGCTCGAAAAGCCTCTACGAGCAGTACTTC.

The V call is TRBV20-1, the J call TRBJ1-4, with D maybe TRBD1 (5 bases). The V end was cut by 3 bases, the J end by 8 bases, with 7 bases between. Germline values: CDR1 DFQATT, CDR2 SNEGSKA (reference sequence). This CDR3 is 11 amino acids long. The DNA of the CDR3 is TGCAGTGCTAGTGGGGGGGAAAAACTGTTTTTT. Amino acid sequence: CSASGGEKLFF.

The chain uses TRBV15 and TRBJ2-4; 11 nucleotides agree with TRBD2. This CDR3 spans 18 amino acids. In germline, CDR1 is LNHNV, CDR2 YYDKDF (reference sequence). The V segment lost 1 base and the J segment 3 bases; nucleotides outside the gene matches: 8. CDR3 DNA: TGTGCCACCAGCAGAGGAAGACTAGCGGGATCTGTCAAAAACATTCAGTACTTC. Its translation: CATSRGRLAGSVKNIQYF. Full variable domain (remainder filled in from reference TRBV15 and TRBJ2-4): DAMVIQNPRYQVTQFGKPVTLSCSQTLNHNVMYWYQQKSSQAPKLLFHYYDKDFNNEADTPDNFQSRRPNTSFCFLDIRSPGLGDTAMYLCATSRGRLAGSVKNIQYFGAGTRLSVL.

This clone was counted a single time. The chain combines TRBV6-5 with TRBJ2-7, with D possibly being TRBD2 (7 bases). CDR3 length: 15 residues. CDR1 is MNHEY, CDR2 SVGAGI, per germline. V was clipped by 7 bases and J by 3 bases, with 19 bases between them. CDR3 coding DNA: TGTGCCAGCACCCAATACGTGGGAGGGGGCTACGAGCAGTACTTC. Translated, it gives CASTQYVGGGYEQYF.

V and J are TRBV5-1 and TRBJ2-5, with D possibly TRBD2 on 5 matching bases. This CDR3 contains 14 residues. Germline values: CDR1 SGHRS, CDR2 YFSETQ. Trimming cost V 0 bases and J 3 bases, with 9 bases left between them. CDR3 amino acids: CASSLAREKETQYF. CDR3 sequence (DNA): TGCGCCAGCAGCTTGGCTCGGGAAAAAGAGACCCAGTACTTC.

This rearrangement joins TRBV15 to TRBJ1-3, with 8 positions matching TRBD1. CDR1 LNHNV and CDR2 YYDKDF come from the germline V gene (reference sequence). J gave up 7 bases and V 7 bases, and 6 bases lay outside the gene matches. There are 13 residues in the CDR3. Here the CDR3 reads CATKRTGSNTIYF. The CDR3 DNA follows: TGTGCCACCAAGAGGACAGGGAGTAACACCATATATTTT.

The chain links TRBV6-5 to TRBJ1-1; 8 bases map to TRBD1. The CDR3 extends over 15 amino acids. Per germline, CDR1 MNHEY and CDR2 SVGAGI. Trimming at V came to 5 bases and at J to 2 bases, leaving 7 bases not matched to a gene. CDR3 coding DNA: TGTGCCAGCAGTCCGAGAGGACAGGGTAACACTGAAGCTTTCTTT. Translated: CASSPRGQGNTEAFF.

The rearrangement joins TRBV14 to TRBJ2-5, with unresolved D. The CDR3 contains 14 residues. The germline V and J ends were trimmed by 3 bases and 2 bases, with 10 bases remaining between them. Per the germline V gene, CDR1 is SGHDN and CDR2 is FVKESK. The CDR3 region is CASSHGGRQETQYF. The CDR3 region has the DNA TGTGCCAGCAGCCATGGTGGCAGACAAGAGACCCAGTACTTC.